This TCR beta chain was captured by sequencing in a study of cytomegalovirus exposure and HLA in healthy donors. Study in general: An early release of data contained tens of millions of unique TCRs, which came from HLA-typed donors. Regarding the study as a whole: The HLA-A and HLA-B alleles of most subjects were reportedly predicted accurately from TCR beta sequences. According to the study, 160 or so TCR beta chains were cytomegalovirus-associated. It was taken for granted in presence/absence analyses that sequencing depth across donors was roughly uniform.

In this sample, this clone turned up once. The antigen is undetermined. After removal of 3 bases from V and 7 bases from J, the junction contained 8 bases not matched to a gene. The germline V gene encodes CDR1 LNHDA and CDR2 SQIVND (reference sequence). CDR3 length equals 15 residues. Primers included in the PCR were 60 Vbeta and 13 Jbeta primers. Only in-frame clones appear in the TCRdb table, and some are missing; sequencing was by immunoSEQ multiplex PCR. This sample carries fewer than 200,000 clones, 82% of them seen once, and the ten largest clones take about 1.6%. Input material: PBMCs. The TCR was taken from a male donor in good health and CMV-seronegative. The chain has TRBV19 and TRBJ2-1; 8 bases map to TRBD1. CDR3 loop: CASSIGQGFMNEQFF. CDR3 bases: TGTGCCAGTAGTATCGGACAGGGATTTATGAATGAGCAGTTCTTC.